This TCR beta chain is drawn from a study of Graves' ophthalmopathy and Graves' hyperthyroidism. RNA served as the template for amplifying TCR beta CDR3 regions. First-round RT-PCR relied on HTBI primers, and a second-round multiplex PCR came next. Via MiXCR, TCRdb re-called the multiplex PCR reads, giving one row per CDR3 protein. The table has approximately 160,000 distinct CDR3 sequences, roughly 37% seen once; the top ten hold around 5.8%. This clonotype was counted many times. The antigen is not known. V was clipped by 6 bases and J by 7 bases; unmatched bases: 7. The germline V gene encodes CDR1 MNHEY and CDR2 SVGAGI. The CDR3 is 14 amino acids. Study observations and caveats: Blood also carried most expanded thyroid clonotypes exceeding 0.001 frequency.

Other autoimmune disease, uncontrolled infection, pregnancy and lactation led to exclusion. The PBMC fraction was derived from 9 to 10 ml of fresh peripheral blood. Source material: peripheral blood. This clonotype originated in a woman in her forties with Graves' ophthalmopathy. The chain is built from TRBV6-5 and TRBJ1-5; TRBD1 agrees at 9 bases. DNA for the CDR3: TGTGCCAGCAGCTGGACAGGGGATCGGCAGCCCCAGCATTTT. It yields the protein CASSWTGDRQPQHF.